Listed here are 20 T cell receptor beta chains from one sample, sequenced in a study of shared clonotypes between healthy human individuals. Repertoires were generated with immunoSEQ multiplex PCR, while TCRdb's copy carries only in-frame clones and drops some. The sample lists 500,000 to 550,000 clones; approximately 95% were seen once. What was sequenced was naive CD4+ T cells sorted from blood. Described subset: CD45RA+ positively selected. All receptors derive from a woman in her twenties or thirties in good health.

The chain is built from TRBV7-9 and TRBJ2-1, with TRBD2 as a possible D gene (6 bases). The V and J ends lost 3 bases and 4 bases respectively, with 25 bases between them. Per germline, CDR1 SEHNR and CDR2 FQNEAQ (reference sequence). CDR3 length: 19 residues. The CDR3 sequence is CASSLMWTEGRDTYNEQFF. The CDR3, as DNA: TGTGCCAGCAGCTTGATGTGGACGGAGGGGAGAGATACATACAATGAGCAGTTCTTC. The variable domain in full, with the rest retrieved from reference TRBV7-9 and TRBJ2-1, is DTGVSQNPRHKITKRGQNVTFRCDPISEHNRLYWYRQTLGQGPEFLTYFQNEAQLEKSRLLSDRFSAERPKGSFSTLEIQRTEQGDSAMYLCASSLMWTEGRDTYNEQFFGPGTRLTVL.

The sample holds one count of this clone. Within the sample, other DNA sequences also encode this same CDR3. The V and J genes are TRBV2 and TRBJ1-2; D perhaps matches TRBD1 (6 bases). The CDR3 totals 13 residues. Per the germline V gene, CDR1 is SNHLY and CDR2 is FYNNEI. With 2 bases removed from V and 2 bases from J, the gap between germline ends came to 6 bases. CDR3 residues: CASSEQGNYGYTF. The CDR3 DNA follows: TGTGCCAGCAGTGAACAGGGGAACTATGGCTACACCTTC.

The genes are TRBV14 and TRBJ2-7; D is possibly TRBD2 (6 bases). This CDR3 has 14 amino acids. Trimming took off 1 base at V and 6 bases at J, with 13 bases between the two ends. From germline, CDR1 is SGHDN and CDR2 FVKESK. In DNA, the CDR3 is TGTGCCAGCAGCCAAGCGGGTGGGGGGTCCGAGCAGTACTTC. The encoded protein is CASSQAGGGSEQYF.

The chain couples TRBV5-1 to TRBJ2-7; D may be TRBD1 (5 bases). V dropped 6 bases and J dropped 6 bases, with 19 bases sitting between them. The CDR3 length is 14 residues. Looked up from germline, CDR1 is SGHRS and CDR2 is YFSETQ. The CDR3 nucleotides read TGCGCCAGCACCCTCCCTGGGGCTTATTCCGAGCAGTACTTC. This gives the protein CASTLPGAYSEQYF.

This clone is a singleton in its sample. The J gene is TRBJ2-7, the V gene TRBV2; D gene uncertain. Germline loops: CDR1 SNHLY, CDR2 FYNNEI. The CDR3 is made up of 15 amino acids. The V gene lost 1 base and the J gene lost 0 bases, with 10 bases spanning the gap. This chain's CDR3 is CASSEGELLSYEQYF. In nucleotides, the CDR3 is TGTGCCAGCAGTGAAGGCGAGCTCCTCTCCTACGAGCAGTACTTC. The whole variable domain, filled in from reference TRBV2 and TRBJ2-7, reads EPEVTQTPSHQVTQMGQEVILRCVPISNHLYFYWYRQILGQKVEFLVSFYNNEISEKSEIFDDQFSVERPDGSNFTLKIRSTKLEDSAMYFCASSEGELLSYEQYFGPGTRLTVT.

The rearrangement links TRBV21-1 to TRBJ1-5; the listed D gene, TRBD1, was not tested against the DNA. TRBV21-1 is listed as a pseudogene. CDR3 length equals 16 residues. In nucleotides, the CDR3 is TGTGCCAGCAGCACCCCCGGGACAGGGTATGATCAGCCCCAGCATTTT. It translates to CASSTPGTGYDQPQHF.

This CDR3 reads CASSLSQGSISGANVLTF. The CDR3 DNA sequence: TGTGCCAGCAGTTTATCCCAGGGGTCTATCTCTGGGGCCAACGTCCTGACTTTC. The chain recombines TRBV28 with TRBJ2-6; D is possibly TRBD1 (6 bases). This CDR3 has 18 amino acids. Germline CDR1 MDHEN, CDR2 SYDVKM. Between the trimmed V and J ends, which lost 1 base and 0 bases, there was a span of 13 bases.

This chain connects TRBV27 to TRBJ1-1, with TRBD1 matching 10 bases. The V segment lost 3 bases and the J segment 8 bases; nucleotides outside the gene matches: 6. The CDR3 is 14 residues long. Per the germline V gene, CDR1 is MNHEY and CDR2 is SMNVEV (reference sequence). The DNA for the CDR3 is TGTGCCAGCAGTTTCGCGACAGGGGGCAGAGAAGCTTTCTTT. Residues: CASSFATGGREAFF.

This clone was seen a single time. This chain links TRBV5-1 with TRBJ2-7; D unresolved. Germline V CDR1 and CDR2: SGHRS, YFSETQ. The CDR3 spans 13 residues. V was cut by 0 bases and J by 4 bases, with 8 bases left in between. The CDR3 loop reads CASSLADRYEQYF. The CDR3 DNA reads TGCGCCAGCAGCTTGGCCGACCGTTACGAGCAGTACTTC.

The genes are TRBV19 and TRBJ1-5; D may be TRBD1 (5 bases). Germline V gene lookup returns CDR1 LNHDA and CDR2 SQIVND (reference sequence). V dropped 5 bases and J dropped 3 bases, with 11 bases sitting between them. The length of the CDR3 is 14 residues. CDR3 sequence: CASSHYRLNQPQHF. CDR3 DNA: TGTGCCAGTAGTCACTACAGGCTCAATCAGCCCCAGCATTTT.

V gene TRBV10-1 combines with J gene TRBJ2-1; 13 positions agree with TRBD2. CDR3 length: 15 amino acids. V shed 4 bases, J shed 6 bases, and the junction held 3 bases outside the gene matches. Germline V gene lookup returns CDR1 WNHNN and CDR2 SYGVQD (reference sequence). This chain's CDR3 is CASSGTSGRVNEQFF. The DNA of the CDR3 is TGCGCCAGCAGTGGGACTAGCGGGAGAGTCAATGAGCAGTTCTTC.

The chain has TRBV5-8 and TRBJ2-2; D may be TRBD1 (5 bases). Trimming took 4 bases from V and 3 from J, leaving 10 bases between them. The CDR3 length is 14 residues. Germline V CDR1 and CDR2: SGHTS, YDEGEE. DNA for the CDR3: TGTGCCAGCAGCCTCAGGGTGGACACCGGGGAGCTGTTTTTT. Translating gives CASSLRVDTGELFF. Looking up the rest from reference TRBV5-8 and TRBJ2-2 gives the full variable domain: EAGVTQSPTHLIKTRGQQATLRCSPISGHTSVYWYQQALGLGLQFLLWYDEGEERNRGNFPPRFSGRQFPNYSSELNVNALELEDSALYLCASSLRVDTGELFFGEGSRLTVL.

This clone was observed a handful of times. The gene calls are TRBV7-2 and TRBJ1-5; D call uncertain. Trimming removed 3 bases at V and 5 bases at J, with 8 bases between. Germline CDR1 reads SGHTA; CDR2 reads FQGNSA. This CDR3 spans 13 amino acids. CDR3 amino acids: CASSLSGDQPQHF. For the CDR3, the DNA is TGTGCCAGCAGCTTGAGTGGGGATCAGCCCCAGCATTTT. Full variable domain (remainder filled in from reference TRBV7-2 and TRBJ1-5): GAGVSQSPSNKVTEKGKDVELRCDPISGHTALYWYRQSLGQGLEFLIYFQGNSAPDKSGLPSDRFSAERTGGSVSTLTIQRTQQEDSAVYLCASSLSGDQPQHFGDGTRLSIL.

This sequence joins TRBV29-1 and TRBJ2-3, with D perhaps matching TRBD1 (6 bases). From germline, CDR1 is SQVTM and CDR2 ANQGSEA. The CDR3 totals 13 residues. V lost 6 bases, J lost 2 bases, and 12 bases lay in between. In DNA form, the CDR3 reads TGCAGCGTACCACAGGGCTACACAGATACGCAGTATTTT. Protein product: CSVPQGYTDTQYF.

V gene TRBV19 combines with J gene TRBJ1-1; TRBD1 matches at 7 bases. Germline CDR1 and CDR2: LNHDA and SQIVND (reference sequence). V lost 3 bases and J lost 4; bases outside the gene matches: 11. The CDR3 runs to 16 residues. The CDR3 is CASSIGPGGLGTEAFF. CDR3 nucleotide sequence: TGTGCCAGTAGTATTGGGCCAGGGGGGCTTGGCACTGAAGCTTTCTTT.

V usage is TRBV28 and J usage is TRBJ1-1; D is unclear. Trimming pared 8 bases from V and 6 bases from J, leaving 28 bases between. The CDR3 has 17 amino acids. Looked up from germline, CDR1 is MDHEN and CDR2 is SYDVKM. CDR3 loop: CASLPHRMGMRWSEAFF. Here the CDR3 DNA reads TGTGCCAGCCTCCCGCACCGGATGGGAATGAGGTGGTCTGAAGCTTTCTTT.

The rearrangement uses TRBV28 and TRBJ2-7, with a tentative D call TRBD1 (6 bases). Trimming left V 5 bases short and J 5 bases short, with 16 bases between. This CDR3 is 14 amino acids long. Germline V CDR1 and CDR2: MDHEN, SYDVKM. CDR3: CASSLTQGRHEQYF. CDR3 DNA: TGTGCCAGCAGTCTTACCCAGGGGCGGCACGAGCAGTACTTC.

This clone appeared once. The J gene is TRBJ2-3, the V gene TRBV5-1; D may be TRBD1 or TRBD2 (5 bases each). This CDR3 region has 15 residues. CDR1 and CDR2 from the germline V gene are SGHRS and YFSETQ. Trimming pared 4 bases from V and 7 bases from J, leaving 19 bases between. The CDR3 sequence is CASSRNRDGSYTQYF. CDR3 DNA sequence: TGCGCCAGCAGCAGAAACCGGGACGGGTCTTATACGCAGTATTTT. Looking up the rest from reference TRBV5-1 and TRBJ2-3 gives the full variable domain: KAGVTQTPRYLIKTRGQQVTLSCSPISGHRSVSWYQQTPGQGLQFLFEYFSETQRNKGNFPGRFSGRQFSNSRSEMNVSTLELGDSALYLCASSRNRDGSYTQYFGPGTRLTVL.

On this clone itself: The sample contains more than one DNA sequence encoding this CDR3. CDR3 sequence reads: CASSLQGSYEQYF. The CDR3 DNA is TGCGCCAGCAGCTTGCAAGGGTCCTACGAGCAGTACTTC. The gene calls are TRBV5-1 and TRBJ2-7, with D unresolved. V lost 1 base to trimming and J lost 1 base, with 6 bases between them. The CDR3 totals 13 residues. Per germline, CDR1 SGHRS and CDR2 YFSETQ.

V is TRBV7-8 and J is TRBJ1-1, with 10 bases lining up with TRBD1. Germline lookup yields CDR1 SGHVS and CDR2 FQNEAQ. The V segment lost 1 base and the J segment 11 bases; nucleotides outside the gene matches: 4. The length of the CDR3 is 13 residues. The CDR3 loop is CASSLGQGARAFF. CDR3 sequence (DNA): TGTGCCAGCAGCTTAGGACAGGGGGCGCGGGCTTTCTTT.